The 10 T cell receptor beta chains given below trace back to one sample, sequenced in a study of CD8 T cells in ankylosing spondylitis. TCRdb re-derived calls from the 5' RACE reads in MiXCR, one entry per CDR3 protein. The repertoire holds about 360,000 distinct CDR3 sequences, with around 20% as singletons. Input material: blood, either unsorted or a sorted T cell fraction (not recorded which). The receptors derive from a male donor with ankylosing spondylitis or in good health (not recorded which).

The DNA for the CDR3 is TGTGCCAGCAGCGTAGACGGAAATGAAAAACTGTTTTTT. Translation gives CASSVDGNEKLFF. The chain joins TRBV9 to TRBJ1-4, with D unresolved. The length of the CDR3 is 13 residues. Trimming cost V 0 bases and J 5 bases, with 5 bases left between them. Germline V gene lookup returns CDR1 SGDLS and CDR2 YYNGEE.

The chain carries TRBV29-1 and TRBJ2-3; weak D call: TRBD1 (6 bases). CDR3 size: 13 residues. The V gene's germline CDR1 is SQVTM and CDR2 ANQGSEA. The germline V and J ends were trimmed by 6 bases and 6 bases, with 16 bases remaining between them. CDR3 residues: CSVPGEPTDTQYF. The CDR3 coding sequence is TGCAGCGTCCCAGGGGAGCCCACGGATACGCAGTATTTT.

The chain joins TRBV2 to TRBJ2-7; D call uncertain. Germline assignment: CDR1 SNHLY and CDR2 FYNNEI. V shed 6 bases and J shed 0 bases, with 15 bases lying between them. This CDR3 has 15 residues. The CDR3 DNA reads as TGTGCCAGCAGCCAAGGCCCTGGGGTCTCCTACGAGCAGTACTTC. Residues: CASSQGPGVSYEQYF.

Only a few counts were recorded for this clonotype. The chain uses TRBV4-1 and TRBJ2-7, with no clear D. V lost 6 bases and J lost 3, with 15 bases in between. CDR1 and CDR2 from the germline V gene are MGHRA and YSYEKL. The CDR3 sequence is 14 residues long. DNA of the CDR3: TGCGCCAGCAGACGACGTGGAGAGAGCTACGAGCAGTACTTC. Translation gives CASRRRGESYEQYF.

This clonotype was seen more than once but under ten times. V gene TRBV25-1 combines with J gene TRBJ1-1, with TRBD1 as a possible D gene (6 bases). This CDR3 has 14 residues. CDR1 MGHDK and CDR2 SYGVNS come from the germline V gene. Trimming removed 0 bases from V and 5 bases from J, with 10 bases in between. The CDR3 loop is CASSEYGQGTEAFF. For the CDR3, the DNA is TGTGCCAGCAGTGAATATGGGCAGGGGACTGAAGCTTTCTTT. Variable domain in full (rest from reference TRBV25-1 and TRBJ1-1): EADIYQTPRYLVIGTGKKITLECSQTMGHDKMYWYQQDPGMELHLIHYSYGVNSTEKGDLSSESTVSRIRTEHFPLTLESARPSHTSQYLCASSEYGQGTEAFFGQGTRLTVV.

CDR3 sequence: CASRGLAGSQETQYF. DNA of the CDR3: TGTGCCAGCAGGGGACTAGCGGGGTCGCAAGAGACCCAGTACTTC. This rearrangement joins TRBV12-3 or TRBV12-4 to TRBJ2-5; TRBD2 matches 13 bases. This CDR3 region has 15 residues. J was trimmed by 2 bases and V by 6 bases; bases with no gene match: 3.

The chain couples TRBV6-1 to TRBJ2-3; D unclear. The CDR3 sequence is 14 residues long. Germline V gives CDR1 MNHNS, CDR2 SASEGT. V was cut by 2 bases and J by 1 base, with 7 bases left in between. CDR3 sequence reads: CASSESTGTDTQYF. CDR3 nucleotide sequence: TGTGCCAGCAGTGAATCAACGGGCACAGATACGCAGTATTTT.

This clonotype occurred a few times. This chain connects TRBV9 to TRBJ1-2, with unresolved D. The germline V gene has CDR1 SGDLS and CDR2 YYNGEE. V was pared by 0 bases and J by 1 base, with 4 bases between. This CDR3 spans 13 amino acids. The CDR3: CASSVVDNYGYTF. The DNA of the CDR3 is TGTGCCAGCAGCGTAGTGGATAACTATGGCTACACCTTC.

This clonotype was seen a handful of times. Written as DNA, the CDR3 is TGTGCCATCACAGAAAACCGGGACTCCGAGCAGTACTTC. Translated, it gives CAITENRDSEQYF. The chain employs TRBV10-3 and TRBJ2-7, with D possibly being TRBD2 (6 bases). Trimming pared 7 bases from V and 6 bases from J, leaving 16 bases between. The CDR3 extends over 13 amino acids. CDR1 is ENHRY and CDR2 is SYGVKD in the germline V gene.

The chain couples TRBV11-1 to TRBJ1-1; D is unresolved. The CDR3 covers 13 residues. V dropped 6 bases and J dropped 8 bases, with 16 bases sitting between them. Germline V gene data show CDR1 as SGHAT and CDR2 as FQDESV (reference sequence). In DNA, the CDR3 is TGTGCCAGCAGACCACAACTCCTCATGGAAGCTTTCTTT. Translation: CASRPQLLMEAFF.